The sequence of this TCR beta chain was determined in a study of shared clonotypes between healthy human individuals. Remarks on this clone: Its antigen is not known. One end of the junction fails to match germline, which may point to a read error.

Donors were healthy HIV-negative adults without recent acute infections or vaccinations. Genomic DNA per cell subset filled all wells of several immunoSEQ plates. Produced via immunoSEQ multiplex PCR; TCRdb's table is partial and in-frame only. Of about a million clones in the sample, approximately 76% were seen once. Broader study findings: A limitation of the genetic and exposure-history diversity represented arose from few donors. Clonotype sharing across a few donors was observed for 4% to 6.5% of naive CD4 clonotypes.

In germline, CDR1 is SSHAT, CDR2 FNYEAQ (reference sequence). There are 17 residues in the CDR3. V usage is TRBV7-7 and J usage is TRBJ2-5; 12 nucleotides agree with TRBD2. The sequenced material came from memory CD4+ T cells sorted from blood. Described subset: CD45RA-negative fraction. The clonotype was recovered from a man aged 18 to 29 in good health. CDR3 nucleotides: TGTGCTAGCAGCTTAGGGCTAGCGGGGGGGCAGGTGGAGACCCAGTACTTC. Its protein product is CASSLGLAGGQVETQYF.